This T cell receptor (beta chain) was profiled in a study of T-cell reconstitution after alpha-beta-depleted transplantation in children. The CDR3 contains 13 residues. Per the germline V gene, CDR1 is SEHNR and CDR2 is FQNEAQ (reference sequence). Trimming cost V 5 bases and J 0 bases, with 5 bases left between them. A TCRbeta library incorporating unique molecular identifiers was prepared. TCRdb fed the PCR reads into MiXCR, producing one record per CDR3 protein. The data hold a few hundred thousand distinct CDR3 sequences, with around 12% observed a single time. V and J are TRBV7-9 and TRBJ1-5, with unresolved D. Sequencing was performed on PBMCs from the stem cell graft donor, taken from the stem cell graft. This clonotype was obtained from a human donor who donated a stem cell graft to a child with combined immunodeficiency. CDR3 amino acids: CASSRNSNQPQHF. CDR3 bases: TGTGCCAGCAGCCGAAATAGCAATCAGCCCCAGCATTTT.